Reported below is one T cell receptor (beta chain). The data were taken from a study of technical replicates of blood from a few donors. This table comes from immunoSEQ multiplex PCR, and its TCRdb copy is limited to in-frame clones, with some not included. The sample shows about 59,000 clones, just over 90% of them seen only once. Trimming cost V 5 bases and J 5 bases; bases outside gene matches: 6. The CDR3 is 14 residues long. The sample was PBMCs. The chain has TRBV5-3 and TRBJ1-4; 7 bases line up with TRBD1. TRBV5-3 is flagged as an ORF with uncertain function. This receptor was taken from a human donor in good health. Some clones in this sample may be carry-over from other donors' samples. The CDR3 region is CARRPGRGNEKLFF. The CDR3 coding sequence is TGTGCCAGAAGGCCCGGCAGGGGGAATGAAAAACTGTTTTTT.